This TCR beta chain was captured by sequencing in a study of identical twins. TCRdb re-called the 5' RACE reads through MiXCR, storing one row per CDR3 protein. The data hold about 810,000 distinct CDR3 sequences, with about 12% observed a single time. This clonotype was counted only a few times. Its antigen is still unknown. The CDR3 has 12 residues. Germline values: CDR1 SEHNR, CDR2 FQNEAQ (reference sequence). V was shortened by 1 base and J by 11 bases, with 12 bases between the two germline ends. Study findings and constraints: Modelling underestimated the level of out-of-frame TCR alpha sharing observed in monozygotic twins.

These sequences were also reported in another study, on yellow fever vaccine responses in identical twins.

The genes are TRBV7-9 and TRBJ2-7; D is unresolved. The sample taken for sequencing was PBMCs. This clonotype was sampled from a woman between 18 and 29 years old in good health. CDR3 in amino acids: CASSLDPRIEYF. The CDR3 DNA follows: TGTGCCAGCAGCTTAGACCCCAGGATTGAGTACTTC.